Presented here are 15 T cell receptor beta chains from one specimen sequenced in a study of blood T cell repertoires in COVID-19. Clones were read by immunoSEQ multiplex PCR, and TCRdb kept only the in-frame ones, dropping some. The sample has approximately 60,000 clones, over 70% seen once. Source material: peripheral blood. The source of these receptors is a man between 60 and 75 years old with acute or convalescent COVID-19.

The chain couples TRBV2 to TRBJ1-2; D is uncertain. Germline V lookup: CDR1 SNHLY, CDR2 FYNNEI. Deletions cut 6 bases from V and 8 bases from J, with 19 bases between. The CDR3 has 14 amino acids. CDR3 sequence (DNA): TGTGCCAGCAGGCGAAACGATCAATCCGTGGGCTACACCTTC. This encodes CASRRNDQSVGYTF.

The chain has TRBV6-5 and TRBJ1-2; D is uncertain. The CDR3 runs to 14 residues. The V gene's germline CDR1 is MNHEY and CDR2 SVGAGI. V shed 2 bases and J shed 6 bases, with 13 bases lying between them. CDR3 region: CASSYGDKLDGYTF. The DNA of the CDR3 is TGTGCCAGCAGTTACGGAGATAAACTTGATGGCTACACCTTC.

This clone was seen a handful of times. V and J are TRBV30 and TRBJ1-6, with 8 bases that match TRBD1. With 4 bases clipped from V and 4 bases from J, the junction kept 6 bases outside the gene matches. Germline loops: CDR1 GTSNPN, CDR2 SVGIG (reference sequence). The CDR3 is 15 amino acids. CDR3 residues: CAWKGTGLYNSPLHF. The CDR3 DNA is TGTGCCTGGAAAGGGACAGGCTTGTATAATTCACCCCTCCACTTT.

CDR3 nucleotides: TGTGCCAGCAGTGAATGGGCAGGTCAGGGCAGTGGCTACACCTTC. Its protein is CASSEWAGQGSGYTF. The chain uses TRBV2 and TRBJ1-2; tentatively, D is TRBD1 (5 bases). The CDR3 sequence is 15 residues long. Trimming removed 2 bases at V and 7 bases at J, with 17 bases between. Germline V gives CDR1 SNHLY, CDR2 FYNNEI.

In its sample, this clone was seen once. The J gene is TRBJ1-1, the V gene TRBV2; tentatively, D is TRBD1 (5 bases). Per the germline V gene, CDR1 is SNHLY and CDR2 is FYNNEI. The CDR3 runs 14 residues. Trimming took off 3 bases at V and 4 bases at J, with 12 bases between the two ends. The CDR3 DNA follows: TGTGCCAGCAGTGACCCACAGGAGACCACTGAAGCTTTCTTT. Translating it yields CASSDPQETTEAFF.

In its sample, this clone was seen once. The chain recombines TRBV6-5 with TRBJ1-1, with 8 nucleotides matching TRBD1. CDR1 and CDR2 from the germline V gene are MNHEY and SVGAGI. The CDR3 spans 14 residues. V gave up 4 bases and J gave up 5 bases; unmatched junction bases: 6. CDR3 nucleotides: TGTGCCAGCAGTTCCGGACAGGGAAATACTGAAGCTTTCTTT. Protein sequence: CASSSGQGNTEAFF.

In this sample, this clone turned up once. V is TRBV5-1 and J is TRBJ2-3; 9 bases match TRBD2. Germline V lookup: CDR1 SGHRS, CDR2 YFSETQ. V lost 0 bases, J lost 5 bases, and 4 bases stayed unmatched. The CDR3 loop spans 15 amino acids. The CDR3 bases are TGCGCCAGCAGCTTGGGTAGCGGGGGTAGAGATACGCAGTATTTT. Translated, it gives CASSLGSGGRDTQYF.

The chain recombines TRBV6-1 with TRBJ2-3, with 8 positions matching TRBD2. CDR3 size: 16 residues. J lost 2 bases, V lost 2 bases, and 6 bases had no gene match. Per the germline V gene, CDR1 is MNHNS and CDR2 is SASEGT. The CDR3 sequence is CASSEWLRGVTDTQYF. The CDR3 DNA is TGTGCCAGCAGTGAATGGCTGCGGGGGGTCACAGATACGCAGTATTTT.

The chain has TRBV6-5 and TRBJ1-2, with 7 bases identical to TRBD1. CDR1 and CDR2 from the germline V gene are MNHEY and SVGAGI. V dropped 5 bases and J dropped 4; count of bases not matched to a gene: 10. The CDR3 consists of 15 residues. The CDR3 DNA reads TGTGCCAGCAGTCCCCGGGACAGAGAATCCTATGGCTACACCTTC. Encoded protein: CASSPRDRESYGYTF.

The gene calls are TRBV7-8 and TRBJ2-7; D is ambiguous. V shed 0 bases and J shed 4 bases, with 10 bases lying between them. This CDR3 has 14 residues. The germline CDR1 and CDR2 sequences are SGHVS and FQNEAQ. The DNA for the CDR3 is TGTGCCAGCAGCTTAGCCCCTCTCGGGTACGAGCAGTACTTC. This sequence encodes CASSLAPLGYEQYF.

The rearrangement joins TRBV5-4 to TRBJ2-3, with a weak D call TRBD2 (5 bases). The V and J ends lost 6 bases and 6 bases respectively, with 17 bases between them. Germline V gene sequence: CDR1 SGHNT, CDR2 YYREEE (reference sequence). This CDR3 comprises 14 residues. CDR3 in DNA: TGTGCCAGCACCCCCCTCTTGGGAGAGGATACGCAGTATTTT. As protein: CASTPLLGEDTQYF.

DNA of the CDR3: TGTGCCAGCAGCTCGGGACAGGGGGTAAGATACTACGAGCAGTACTTC. This codes for CASSSGQGVRYYEQYF. V usage is TRBV13 and J usage is TRBJ2-7; TRBD1 aligns across 11 bases. V lost 4 bases and J lost 3; bases outside the gene matches: 8. This CDR3 region has 16 residues. CDR1 PRHDT and CDR2 FYEKMQ come from the germline V gene (reference sequence).

The V gene is TRBV5-1, the J gene TRBJ2-7; a weak D match, TRBD2 (7 bases). The V end was cut by 4 bases, the J end by 6 bases, with 8 bases between. The CDR3 has 11 amino acids. CDR1 is SGHRS, CDR2 YFSETQ, per germline. The CDR3 region is CASSGGAEQYF. For the CDR3, the DNA is TGCGCCAGCAGCGGGGGGGCCGAGCAGTACTTC.

CDR3 loop: CASSLRQGRTGELFF. The CDR3 DNA is TGTGCCAGCAGCCTGAGACAGGGGCGCACCGGGGAGCTGTTTTTT. This chain joins TRBV5-8 and TRBJ2-2, with 8 bases fitting TRBD1. The germline gives CDR1 SGHTS, CDR2 YDEGEE. The ends lost 4 bases at V and 4 bases at J; junction bases unmatched: 6. The CDR3 is 15 residues long. The complete variable domain, with remaining parts taken from reference TRBV5-8 and TRBJ2-2, reads EAGVTQSPTHLIKTRGQQATLRCSPISGHTSVYWYQQALGLGLQFLLWYDEGEERNRGNFPPRFSGRQFPNYSSELNVNALELEDSALYLCASSLRQGRTGELFFGEGSRLTVL.

The chain recombines TRBV27 with TRBJ1-4, with 8 bases that match TRBD1. Germline lookup yields CDR1 MNHEY and CDR2 SMNVEV (reference sequence). The length of the CDR3 is 15 residues. V was clipped by 5 bases and J by 8 bases; unmatched bases: 10. The CDR3 reads CASSPPGQALEKLFF. The DNA of the CDR3 is TGTGCCAGCAGTCCCCCGGGACAGGCATTGGAAAAACTGTTTTTT.